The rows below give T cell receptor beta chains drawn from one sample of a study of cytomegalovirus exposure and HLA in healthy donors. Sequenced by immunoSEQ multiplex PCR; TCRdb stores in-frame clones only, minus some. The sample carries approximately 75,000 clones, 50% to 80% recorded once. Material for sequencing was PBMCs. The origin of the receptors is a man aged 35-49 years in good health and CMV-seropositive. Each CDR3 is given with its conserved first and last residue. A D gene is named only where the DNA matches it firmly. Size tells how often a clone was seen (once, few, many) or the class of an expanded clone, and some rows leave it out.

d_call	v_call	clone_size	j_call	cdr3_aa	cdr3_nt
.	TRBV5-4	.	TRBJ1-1	CASSLTRGQNTEAFF	TGTGCCAGCAGCTTGACGCGGGGGCAAAACACTGAAGCTTTCTTT
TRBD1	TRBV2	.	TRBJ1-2	CASSDRVGSDYTF	TGTGCCAGCAGCGACAGGGTGGGGTCGGACTACACCTTC
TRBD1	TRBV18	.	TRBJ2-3	CASSPPLGTGQGVTDTQYF	TGTGCCAGCTCACCACCTTTAGGGACGGGACAGGGAGTCACAGATACGCAGTATTTT
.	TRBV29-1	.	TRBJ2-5	CSVELEETQYF	TGCAGCGTGGAGCTAGAGGAGACCCAGTACTTC
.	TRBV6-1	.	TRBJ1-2	CASSEGTEVDYTF	TGTGCCAGCAGTGAAGGGACAGAGGTCGACTACACCTTC
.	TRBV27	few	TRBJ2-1	CASSLLGGSYNEQFF	TGTGCCAGCAGTTTATTGGGGGGCTCCTACAATGAGCAGTTCTTC
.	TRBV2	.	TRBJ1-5	CASNTQGRSNQPQHF	TGTGCCAGCAATACCCAGGGGAGAAGCAATCAGCCCCAGCATTTT
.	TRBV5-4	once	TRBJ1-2	CASSLRQDDYGYTF	TGTGCCAGCAGCTTGAGACAGGACGACTATGGCTACACCTTC
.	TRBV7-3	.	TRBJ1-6	CASSQTMDSPLHF	TGTGCCAGCAGCCAAACTATGGATTCACCCCTCCACTTT
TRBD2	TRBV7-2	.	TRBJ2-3	CASSRATSGGSDTQYF	TGTGCCAGCAGCCGTGCAACTAGCGGGGGCTCAGATACGCAGTATTTT
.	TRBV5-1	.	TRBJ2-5	CASSSPGVRETQYF	TGCGCCAGCAGCTCCCCGGGGGTTCGGGAGACCCAGTACTTC
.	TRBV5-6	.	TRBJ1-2	CASSLYFQGFISGYTF	TGTGCCAGCAGCTTATATTTTCAGGGTTTTATCTCTGGCTACACCTTC
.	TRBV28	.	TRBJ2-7	CASSDQTSSQYF	TGTGCCAGCAGTGATCAGACATCCTCCCAGTACTTC
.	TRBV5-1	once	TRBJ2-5	CASSLKGRETQYF	TGCGCCAGCAGCTTGAAAGGGAGGGAGACCCAGTACTTC
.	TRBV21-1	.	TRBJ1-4	CASTIYRGPEKLFF	TGTGCCAGCACAATCTACAGGGGGCCCGAAAAACTGTTTTTT
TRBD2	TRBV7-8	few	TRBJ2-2	CASSLGLAGEITGELFF	TGTGCCAGCAGCTTAGGGCTAGCGGGGGAGATCACCGGGGAGCTGTTTTTT
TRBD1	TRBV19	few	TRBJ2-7	CASAGTGGREQYF	TGTGCCAGTGCCGGGACAGGGGGAAGAGAGCAGTACTTC
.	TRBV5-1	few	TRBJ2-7	CASSSSKTTGPYEQYF	TGCGCCAGCAGCTCCTCCAAAACGACAGGCCCCTACGAGCAGTACTTC
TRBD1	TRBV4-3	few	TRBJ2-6	CASSQLDRGSGANVLTF	TGCGCCAGCAGCCAGCTGGACAGGGGCTCTGGGGCCAACGTCCTGACTTTC
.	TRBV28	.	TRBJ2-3	CASRSPPGGGLTGTDTQYF	TGTGCCAGCAGATCCCCCCCGGGCGGGGGCCTTACAGGCACAGATACGCAGTATTTT
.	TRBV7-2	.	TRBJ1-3	CASSRFSSGNTIYF	TGTGCCAGCAGTCGATTTAGCTCTGGAAACACCATATATTTT
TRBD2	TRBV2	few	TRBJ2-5	CASRTSGGPETQYF	TGTGCCAGCAGAACTAGCGGGGGACCAGAGACCCAGTACTTC
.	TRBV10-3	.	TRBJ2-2	CAISDTGNTGELFF	TGTGCCATCAGTGATACAGGGAACACCGGGGAGCTGTTTTTT
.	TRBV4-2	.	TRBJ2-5	CASSQVIRETQYF	TGTGCCAGCAGCCAAGTTATCCGGGAGACCCAGTACTTC
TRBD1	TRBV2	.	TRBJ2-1	CASSALGQQGYNEQFF	TGTGCCAGCAGTGCCCTAGGTCAACAGGGGTACAATGAGCAGTTCTTC
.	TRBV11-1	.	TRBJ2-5	CASSLGSARASETQYF	TGTGCCAGCAGCTTAGGAAGCGCCAGGGCGAGCGAGACCCAGTACTTC
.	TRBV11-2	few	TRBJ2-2	CASSKTNTGELFF	TGTGCCAGCAGCAAGACTAACACCGGGGAGCTGTTTTTT
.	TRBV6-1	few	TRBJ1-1	CASSSTGNTEAFF	TGTGCCAGCAGCTCGACAGGGAACACTGAAGCTTTCTTT
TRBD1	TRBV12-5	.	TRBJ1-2	CASGFGATGGEDGYTF	TGTGCTAGTGGTTTTGGTGCGACAGGGGGGGAAGATGGCTACACCTTC
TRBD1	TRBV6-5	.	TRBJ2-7	CASSYRDRSYEQYF	TGTGCCAGCAGTTACCGGGACAGGAGCTACGAGCAGTACTTC
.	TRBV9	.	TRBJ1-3	CASSVAVSSGNTIYF	TGTGCCAGCAGCGTAGCTGTGAGCTCTGGAAACACCATATATTTT
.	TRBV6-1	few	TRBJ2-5	CASSARVVETQYF	TGTGCCAGCAGTGCCCGGGTTGTGGAGACCCAGTACTTC